This TCR beta chain is drawn from a study of graft-versus-host responses after intestinal transplantation. Study background: Recipients had transplants, and these were multivisceral, liver-intestinal, or isolated intestinal. Recipients across the board were started on anti-thymocyte globulin induction, then kept on tacrolimus and steroids for about 3 years. Whole-study findings and limits: Recipient-marrow GvH clones were detected, some having first appeared in ileum or blood. Those patients showing graft-donor T cell macrochimerism displayed high graft-versus-host to host-versus-graft clonal ratios in allografts.

Sequenced by immunoSEQ multiplex PCR; TCRdb stores in-frame clones only, minus some. The data show 75,000 to 100,000 clones, about nine tenths seen once. The CDR3 has 15 residues. Germline CDR1 is SGHKS and CDR2 is YYEKEE (reference sequence). V was shortened by 4 bases and J by 3 bases, with 17 bases between the two germline ends. As regards this clone: The antigen is undetermined.

This chain joins TRBV5-5 and TRBJ2-7; TRBD2 might be the D (6 bases). Sequencing used PBMCs, obtained roughly 450 days after intestinal transplant. This clonotype was sampled from a human patient who received an intestinal transplant, so some T cells may come from the graft donor. The CDR3 bases are TGTGCCAGCAGCACCCGGGACTTAGGCCACTACGAGCAGTACTTC. This encodes CASSTRDLGHYEQYF.